The 18 T cell receptor beta chains listed next were all sequenced from one sample in a study of cytomegalovirus exposure and HLA in healthy donors (dated by TCRdb to the late 2010s). The protocol used for the library was the immunoSEQ multiplex PCR assay. For the multiplex PCR, a mixture combining 60 forward primers for TCR Vbeta segments and 13 reverse primers for TCR Jbeta segments was used. TCRdb holds this immuneACCESS table with in-frame rearrangements only. Some clones are missing; in checked studies, unresolved V genes explain under half, and the rest has no known cause. The sample profile shows 250,000 to 300,000 clones; 92% of them were found once. The ten largest make up roughly 1.5% of the sample. Sequenced input: PBMCs. These receptors were taken from a girl aged 2 to 10 in good health and CMV-seronegative.

A remark on this clone: The same CDR3 also results from other DNA sequences found in this sample. V gene TRBV7-2 combines with J gene TRBJ2-3; 12 positions match TRBD2. The CDR3 is 14 amino acids. The germline CDR1 and CDR2 sequences are SGHTA and FQGNSA. Trimming took 5 bases from V and 6 from J; bases not matched to a gene: 3. In DNA, the CDR3 is TGTGCCAGCAGCCTCGGACTAGCGGGGGATACGCAGTATTTT. Translation: CASSLGLAGDTQYF.

The rearrangement links TRBV5-5 to TRBJ1-1; TRBD1 might be the D (5 bases). In germline, CDR1 is SGHKS, CDR2 YYEKEE (reference sequence). CDR3 length: 13 amino acids. V was shortened by 3 bases and J by 1 base, with 7 bases between the two germline ends. The CDR3 loop reads CASSWGENTEAFF. The CDR3 DNA sequence: TGTGCCAGCAGCTGGGGGGAGAACACTGAAGCTTTCTTT.

The V gene is TRBV19, the J gene TRBJ1-2; TRBD1 matches at 10 bases. This CDR3 has 18 residues. Germline V gives CDR1 LNHDA, CDR2 SQIVND (reference sequence). The J segment lost 8 bases and the V segment lost 4 bases, leaving 19 bases of the junction unmatched. The CDR3 nucleotides are TGTGCCAGTAGTACGCGAGGGACAGGGGCAGCTGGGCTGCGGGGCTACACCTTC. Its translation is CASSTRGTGAAGLRGYTF.

The count of this clone is one. V usage is TRBV7-2 and J usage is TRBJ2-1; 9 bases map to TRBD1. The CDR3 is made up of 15 amino acids. After removal of 2 bases from V and 7 bases from J, the junction contained 6 bases not matched to a gene. Germline lookup yields CDR1 SGHTA and CDR2 FQGNSA. The CDR3 sequence: CASSLTQGAVNEQFF. CDR3 DNA: TGTGCCAGCAGCTTAACACAGGGGGCAGTGAATGAGCAGTTCTTC. The variable domain in full, completed from reference TRBV7-2 and TRBJ2-1, reads GAGVSQSPSNKVTEKGKDVELRCDPISGHTALYWYRQSLGQGLEFLIYFQGNSAPDKSGLPSDRFSAERTGGSVSTLTIQRTQQEDSAVYLCASSLTQGAVNEQFFGPGTRLTVL.

This clone was recorded once. The rearrangement joins TRBV29-1 to TRBJ1-2, with D possibly being TRBD1 (6 bases). The length of the CDR3 is 12 residues. V lost 5 bases and J lost 8, with 15 bases in between. Looked up from germline, CDR1 is SQVTM and CDR2 is ANQGSEA. CDR3 sequence (DNA): TGCAGCGTTACTGGGACAAAAGAAGGCTACACCTTC. It yields the protein CSVTGTKEGYTF.

The rearrangement links TRBV7-9 to TRBJ2-7, with TRBD2 matching 8 bases. The junction had 10 bases not matched to a gene; V was cut back by 5 bases and J by 4 bases. The CDR3 consists of 15 residues. Germline V CDR1 and CDR2: SEHNR, FQNEAQ (reference sequence). The CDR3 region has the DNA TGTGCCAGCAGCCGAAGGGGATTAGCGGGGTACGAGCAGTACTTC. It yields the protein CASSRRGLAGYEQYF. Complete variable domain (other parts from reference TRBV7-9 and TRBJ2-7): DTGVSQNPRHKITKRGQNVTFRCDPISEHNRLYWYRQTLGQGPEFLTYFQNEAQLEKSRLLSDRFSAERPKGSFSTLEIQRTEQGDSAMYLCASSRRGLAGYEQYFGPGTRLTVT.

The chain employs TRBV5-4 and TRBJ2-7; TRBD2 agrees at 10 bases. The V segment lost 5 bases and the J segment 1 base; nucleotides outside the gene matches: 12. The length of the CDR3 is 17 residues. Germline V gene data show CDR1 as SGHNT and CDR2 as YYREEE (reference sequence). This CDR3 is CASRQTSTSGPSYEQYF. The CDR3 region has the DNA TGTGCCAGCAGGCAAACGTCGACTAGCGGGCCGTCCTACGAGCAGTACTTC.

This chain's CDR3 is CASSQAATSDTDTQYF. As DNA, the CDR3 is TGTGCCAGCAGCCAAGCGGCGACTAGCGACACAGATACGCAGTATTTT. V and J are TRBV14 and TRBJ2-3, with TRBD2 matching over 8 bases. Germline CDR1 SGHDN, CDR2 FVKESK. This CDR3 region has 16 residues. With 1 base clipped from V and 2 bases from J, the junction kept 5 bases outside the gene matches.

This chain links TRBV7-2 with TRBJ2-7; 8 bases are a match to TRBD1. Germline V gene data show CDR1 as SGHTA and CDR2 as FQGNSA. The CDR3 length is 14 residues. Trimming took 5 bases from V and 4 from J; bases not matched to a gene: 7. For the CDR3, the DNA is TGTGCCAGCAGCCCCGCAGGGGGCTTGTACGAGCAGTACTTC. This codes for CASSPAGGLYEQYF.

The chain carries TRBV18 and TRBJ2-7; 8 bases fit TRBD2. This CDR3 has 12 residues. The ends lost 3 bases at V and 5 bases at J; junction bases unmatched: 0. Germline CDR1 KGHSH, CDR2 LQKENI. This chain's CDR3 is CASSPGLDEQYF. CDR3 in DNA: TGTGCCAGCTCACCGGGACTAGACGAGCAGTACTTC.

This clone was seen just once. The chain links TRBV4-1 to TRBJ2-1, with D possibly being TRBD1 (5 bases). Germline V gives CDR1 MGHRA, CDR2 YSYEKL. The CDR3 contains 13 residues. Trimming took 1 base from V and 7 from J, leaving 8 bases between them. As DNA, the CDR3 is TGCGCCAGCAGCCAAGGACAGACGAATGAGCAGTTCTTC. Its translation is CASSQGQTNEQFF.

This clone came up a few times. The gene calls are TRBV7-9 and TRBJ1-1; 8 nucleotides align to TRBD1. V lost 5 bases and J lost 0; bases outside the gene matches: 8. The germline V gene encodes CDR1 SEHNR and CDR2 FQNEAQ (reference sequence). This CDR3 spans 16 amino acids. The CDR3 is CASSTGQGSLNTEAFF. The CDR3 coding sequence is TGTGCCAGCAGCACCGGACAGGGCTCGTTGAACACTGAAGCTTTCTTT.

The rearrangement uses TRBV27 and TRBJ1-1; the D gene is possibly TRBD1 (6 bases). V was shortened by 5 bases and J by 5 bases, with 18 bases between the two germline ends. Per germline, CDR1 MNHEY and CDR2 SMNVEV (reference sequence). The CDR3 has 15 residues. The CDR3 DNA reads as TGTGCCAGCAGTCCTACGAGGGGGGGTCAGACTGAAGCTTTCTTT. Translation: CASSPTRGGQTEAFF.

The chain couples TRBV5-1 to TRBJ2-3; D is ambiguous. Trimming cost V 3 bases and J 6 bases, with 5 bases left between them. This CDR3 contains 11 residues. In germline, CDR1 is SGHRS, CDR2 YFSETQ. The DNA of the CDR3 is TGCGCCAGCAGCTACGGGGATACGCAGTATTTT. Translation gives CASSYGDTQYF.

This clone was observed a single time. The CDR3 protein is CASSEAHRSTDTQYF. The CDR3 DNA follows: TGTGCCAGCAGTGAAGCGCACAGGTCCACAGATACGCAGTATTTT. This chain uses TRBV2 with TRBJ2-3; D might be TRBD1 (5 bases). V lost 0 bases and J 2 bases, leaving 9 bases between the germline ends. CDR1 and CDR2 (germline): SNHLY, FYNNEI. This CDR3 comprises 15 residues.

V is TRBV5-4 and J is TRBJ2-1; TRBD2 matches at 9 bases. The V gene's germline CDR1 is SGHNT and CDR2 YYREEE (reference sequence). The CDR3 covers 14 residues. Germline trimming cut 2 bases from V and 8 bases from J; bases unmatched to any gene: 5. CDR3 residues: CASSFSRGGYEQFF. CDR3 DNA sequence: TGTGCCAGCAGCTTTTCGCGGGGGGGCTATGAGCAGTTCTTC.

The chain has TRBV7-9 and TRBJ1-5; 9 positions match TRBD1. The CDR3 runs to 17 residues. Germline CDR1 and CDR2: SEHNR and FQNEAQ (reference sequence). The V and J ends lost 5 bases and 6 bases, in that order; junction bases with no gene match: 14. The CDR3 here is CASSRTAAGQGTQPQHF. In nucleotides, the CDR3 is TGTGCCAGCAGCCGTACCGCGGCGGGACAGGGAACTCAGCCCCAGCATTTT.

This sequence joins TRBV29-1 and TRBJ2-1, with TRBD2 matching over 14 bases. The junction had 3 bases not matched to a gene; V was cut back by 5 bases and J by 6 bases. The CDR3 has 14 amino acids. Germline V gene sequence: CDR1 SQVTM, CDR2 ANQGSEA. CDR3 sequence (DNA): TGCAGCGTTAAGACTAGCGGGAGGGTCAATGAGCAGTTCTTC. It is translated as CSVKTSGRVNEQFF.